The clone carrying this TCR beta chain has more than one count but fewer than ten. The data originate from a study of T-cell reconstitution after alpha-beta-depleted transplantation in children. The germline CDR1 and CDR2 sequences are MNHEY and SVGEGT. This CDR3 comprises 14 residues. Trimming removed 3 bases from V and 6 bases from J, with 12 bases in between. TCRbeta library preparation incorporated unique molecular identifiers. In TCRdb, the PCR reads were re-called with MiXCR into one record per CDR3 protein. This table has about 500,000 distinct CDR3 sequences, approximately 32% appearing once. The receptor was derived from a human donor who donated a stem cell graft to a child with aplastic anemia. The specimen was PBMCs from the stem cell graft donor, collected from the stem cell graft. The chain has TRBV6-2 or TRBV6-3 and TRBJ2-1, with D perhaps matching TRBD2 (6 bases). The CDR3 sequence is CASSYSGGANEQFF. The CDR3 bases are TGTGCCAGCAGTTATAGCGGAGGGGCCAATGAGCAGTTCTTC.